These 28 T cell receptor beta chains came from one sample sequenced in a study of identical twins. TCRdb redid the calling of the 5' RACE reads with MiXCR, one entry per CDR3 protein. Of about 530,000 distinct CDR3 sequences listed, approximately 20% are singletons. These records were also assigned to another study, of yellow fever vaccine responses in identical twins.

Sequences were obtained from CD4+ T cells sorted from blood. The receptor source for this set is a woman aged 18-35 years in good health.

The sample holds a few counts of this clonotype. The CDR3 reads CASSPPPITDTQYF. CDR3 nucleotide sequence: TGTGCCAGCAGCCCCCCGCCGATCACAGATACGCAGTATTTT. The rearrangement uses TRBV7-6 and TRBJ2-3; no clear D. Looked up from germline, CDR1 is SGHVS and CDR2 is FNYEAQ. This CDR3 has 14 residues. Trimming shortened V by 5 bases and J by 2 bases, and 11 bases separated the two germline ends.

This clonotype was seen a handful of times. This chain links TRBV10-3 with TRBJ2-1, with 7 bases that match TRBD2. In germline, CDR1 is ENHRY, CDR2 SYGVKD. The CDR3 has 14 residues. V was clipped by 4 bases and J by 5 bases; unmatched bases: 5. CDR3 protein: CAISGASGDNEQFF. The DNA of the CDR3 is TGTGCCATCAGTGGGGCTAGCGGAGACAATGAGCAGTTCTTC.

The chain joins TRBV7-2 to TRBJ2-3, with 9 bases identical to TRBD2. This CDR3 spans 15 amino acids. Germline lookup yields CDR1 SGHTA and CDR2 FQGNSA. J was trimmed by 3 bases and V by 1 base; bases with no gene match: 2. The CDR3, as DNA: TGTGCCAGCAGCTTAGTAGCGGGAGCTACAGATACGCAGTATTTT. Translating it yields CASSLVAGATDTQYF.

This clonotype was recorded a few times. The chain joins TRBV12-3 or TRBV12-4 to TRBJ2-4, with 8 bases matching TRBD1. The CDR3 has 18 amino acids. V lost 6 bases, J lost 5 bases, and 18 bases stayed unmatched. Here the CDR3 reads CASSPLPRTGPSENIQYF. In nucleotides, the CDR3 is TGTGCCAGCAGCCCCCTACCCCGGACAGGGCCCTCAGAAAACATTCAGTACTTC.

The J gene is TRBJ1-1, the V gene TRBV4-1; D gene uncertain. Trimming cost V 0 bases and J 3 bases, with 14 bases left between them. The CDR3 length is 16 residues. Germline loops: CDR1 MGHRA, CDR2 YSYEKL. The CDR3 region has the DNA TGCGCCAGCAGCCAAGACGGTGGGGTCGCGGACACTGAAGCTTTCTTT. Residues: CASSQDGGVADTEAFF.

This clonotype has a handful of counts. The chain uses TRBV6-6 and TRBJ1-1; tentatively, D is TRBD1 (6 bases). In germline, CDR1 is MNHNY, CDR2 SVGAGI (reference sequence). The CDR3 has 14 amino acids. The V gene lost 2 bases and the J gene lost 6 bases, with 13 bases spanning the gap. For the CDR3, the DNA is TGTGCCAGCAGTTACAAAGGGGGGTATTCTGAAGCTTTCTTT. The encoded protein is CASSYKGGYSEAFF.

The chain uses TRBV7-9 and TRBJ2-2, with D possibly TRBD2 on 5 matching bases. The germline CDR1 and CDR2 sequences are SEHNR and FQNEAQ (reference sequence). This CDR3 has 17 amino acids. V gave up 0 bases and J gave up 0 bases, with 11 bases separating them. The DNA for the CDR3 is TGTGCCAGCAGCTTAGCGTGGAGCGGAACGAACACCGGGGAGCTGTTTTTT. Amino acids: CASSLAWSGTNTGELFF.

This clonotype has ten or more counts. The chain links TRBV9 to TRBJ1-1; unclear D gene. CDR1 is SGDLS, CDR2 YYNGEE, per germline. The CDR3 covers 12 residues. The V end lost 7 bases, the J end lost 1 base, and 8 bases lay between the germline ends. The CDR3 DNA reads TGTGCCAGCCGCGGTCGGAACACTGAAGCTTTCTTT. Translating it yields CASRGRNTEAFF.

The rearrangement uses TRBV20-1 and TRBJ1-2; unclear D gene. CDR3 size: 14 residues. Germline V gene lookup returns CDR1 DFQATT and CDR2 SNEGSKA (reference sequence). V was cut by 0 bases and J by 4 bases, with 12 bases left in between. The CDR3 region is CSAREALTTYGYTF. As DNA, the CDR3 is TGCAGTGCTAGAGAGGCCTTGACTACCTATGGCTACACCTTC.

This clonotype was observed a handful of times. The V and J genes are TRBV12-3 or TRBV12-4 and TRBJ2-5, with D perhaps matching TRBD1 or TRBD2 (5 bases each). The CDR3 consists of 13 residues. Deletions cut 8 bases from V and 0 bases from J, with 10 bases between. The chain's CDR3 is CASVEGNQETQYF. DNA of the CDR3: TGTGCCAGCGTTGAGGGGAACCAAGAGACCCAGTACTTC.

As concerns this clonotype: A junction end diverges from the germline sequence, so it may reflect a read error. V is TRBV29-1 and J is TRBJ2-3; D may be TRBD1 (6 bases). The germline gives CDR1 SQVTM, CDR2 ANQGSEA. The CDR3 runs 15 residues. CDR3 in amino acids: CSALDRRSALDSQYF. The CDR3 DNA sequence: TGCAGCGCTCTTGACAGGAGGTCCGCCCTAGATTCGCAGTATTTT.

This clonotype was detected many times. The chain joins TRBV9 to TRBJ2-5, with TRBD2 matching over 8 bases. With V trimmed by 3 bases and J by 5 bases, 0 bases remained unmatched. The CDR3 is 12 residues long. Germline V gene data show CDR1 as SGDLS and CDR2 as YYNGEE. DNA for the CDR3: TGTGCCAGCAGCGCGGGGGGGGAGACCCAGTACTTC. Its translation is CASSAGGETQYF.

The rearrangement uses TRBV28 and TRBJ2-6, with D uncertain. The CDR3 length is 12 residues. Germline values: CDR1 MDHEN, CDR2 SYDVKM. The CDR3 region has the DNA TGTGCAACAGCGCCTGGGGCCAACGTCCTGACTTTC. Protein sequence: CATAPGANVLTF.

The chain has TRBV2 and TRBJ2-1; 10 bases match TRBD2. CDR1 is SNHLY, CDR2 FYNNEI, per germline. This CDR3 has 14 residues. V was pared by 5 bases and J by 8 bases, with 6 bases of the junction left unmatched. The CDR3 DNA reads as TGTGCCAGCAGTCGAGCGGGAGGGTACTATGAGCAGTTCTTC. Translation gives CASSRAGGYYEQFF.

This clonotype was seen a handful of times. The V call is TRBV6-5, the J call TRBJ1-5; tentatively, D is TRBD1 (6 bases). Trimming removed 4 bases from V and 3 bases from J, with 13 bases in between. Germline V gene data show CDR1 as MNHEY and CDR2 as SVGAGI. The CDR3 length is 15 residues. The CDR3 sequence: CASSFLTGDNQPQHF. The CDR3, as DNA: TGTGCCAGCAGTTTCCTGACAGGCGACAATCAGCCCCAGCATTTT.

This clonotype occurred a few times. This chain uses TRBV29-1 with TRBJ2-7; possible D gene TRBD2, 5 bases. Germline CDR1 reads SQVTM; CDR2 reads ANQGSEA. This CDR3 is 12 amino acids long. The V end was cut by 4 bases, the J end by 5 bases, with 12 bases between. The CDR3 is CSVVSGINEQYV. The CDR3 DNA is TGCAGCGTTGTTTCGGGGATCAACGAGCAGTACGTC.

This clonotype was detected only a few times. The chain recombines TRBV5-1 with TRBJ2-5, with 7 bases that match TRBD2. Trimming cost V 0 bases and J 2 bases; bases outside gene matches: 7. There are 16 residues in the CDR3. Germline CDR1 and CDR2: SGHRS and YFSETQ. CDR3 sequence (DNA): TGCGCCAGCAGCTTGGGAGTGTCGCGGGGGCAAGAGACCCAGTACTTC. Its protein product is CASSLGVSRGQETQYF.

CDR3 sequence (DNA): TGTGCCATCATGGCGGATGGACAGGGGGCTCGTTCACCCCTCCACTTT. It is translated as CAIMADGQGARSPLHF. This chain uses TRBV28 with TRBJ1-6; TRBD1 matches at 11 bases. The CDR3 has 16 residues. V shed 10 bases, J shed 9 bases, and the junction held 14 bases outside the gene matches. CDR1 and CDR2 from the germline V gene are MDHEN and SYDVKM.

This clonotype was detected a few times. The gene calls are TRBV5-1 and TRBJ2-3; D may be TRBD1 or TRBD2 (6 bases each). Germline loops: CDR1 SGHRS, CDR2 YFSETQ. Trimming took 4 bases from V and 6 from J, leaving 12 bases between them. CDR3 length: 13 residues. The CDR3 DNA sequence: TGCGCCAGCAGCCCGGGGGCTTGGGATACGCAGTATTTT. It specifies CASSPGAWDTQYF.

This clonotype was counted between two and nine times. This chain links TRBV10-3 with TRBJ2-3; D not resolved. The CDR3 loop spans 15 amino acids. Trimming stripped 3 bases from V and 3 bases from J, with 13 bases between. The germline gives CDR1 ENHRY, CDR2 SYGVKD. CDR3 bases: TGTGCCATCAGTGAAGGGCAGAAGTTAACAGATACGCAGTATTTT. Translating it yields CAISEGQKLTDTQYF.

This clonotype occurred a few times. The rearrangement uses TRBV9 and TRBJ2-2; possible D gene TRBD2, 5 bases. Germline CDR1 is SGDLS and CDR2 is YYNGEE. V lost 1 base, J lost 7 bases, and 8 bases lay in between. The CDR3 has 13 amino acids. The CDR3 protein is CASSVTGFGELFF. The DNA of the CDR3 is TGTGCCAGCAGCGTAACGGGGTTCGGGGAGCTGTTTTTT.

The chain uses TRBV2 and TRBJ2-7; D is perhaps TRBD2 (6 bases). This CDR3 has 13 residues. V was trimmed by 6 bases and J by 6 bases, leaving 15 bases between them. Germline V CDR1 and CDR2: SNHLY, FYNNEI. CDR3 region: CASRLDYSGEQYF. The CDR3 DNA reads TGTGCCAGCAGGCTGGACTACTCGGGCGAGCAGTACTTC.

The chain employs TRBV6-1 and TRBJ2-1; 7 bases are a match to TRBD2. The CDR3 runs to 15 residues. CDR1 is MNHNS, CDR2 SASEGT, per germline. V was pared by 6 bases and J by 8 bases, with 13 bases of the junction left unmatched. CDR3 DNA: TGTGCCAGCAGCCCGATGGGCGGGAGCAACGATGAGCAGTTCTTC. This encodes CASSPMGGSNDEQFF.

A few counts support this clonotype. The rearrangement uses TRBV5-1 and TRBJ2-3; 12 nucleotides align to TRBD2. With 0 bases clipped from V and 5 bases from J, the junction kept 4 bases outside the gene matches. Germline CDR1 SGHRS, CDR2 YFSETQ. The CDR3 totals 16 residues. CDR3 loop: CASSLAPSGRVDTQYF. The DNA of the CDR3 is TGCGCCAGCAGCTTGGCCCCTAGCGGGAGGGTAGATACGCAGTATTTT.

The chain is built from TRBV6-1 and TRBJ2-7; 8 bases agree with TRBD1. V dropped 8 bases and J dropped 7; count of bases not matched to a gene: 10. Per germline, CDR1 MNHNS and CDR2 SASEGT. The CDR3 sequence is 13 residues long. CDR3: CASSRTGQWEQYV. The CDR3, as DNA: TGTGCCAGCTCCAGGACAGGGCAGTGGGAGCAGTACGTC.

This clonotype was seen a few times. J is TRBJ2-1 and V is TRBV9; 8 nucleotides match TRBD2. This CDR3 has 13 amino acids. Per the germline V gene, CDR1 is SGDLS and CDR2 is YYNGEE. The trim removed 3 bases at V and 8 bases at J, leaving 4 bases unmatched. The DNA for the CDR3 is TGTGCCAGCAGCGCGGGAGGGTGGGATGAGCAGTTCTTC. It is translated as CASSAGGWDEQFF. Together with reference TRBV9 and TRBJ2-1, the CDR3 gives the full variable domain: DSGVTQTPKHLITATGQRVTLRCSPRSGDLSVYWYQQSLDQGLQFLIQYYNGEERAKGNILERFSAQQFPDLHSELNLSSLELGDSALYFCASSAGGWDEQFFGPGTRLTVL.

V gene TRBV7-9 combines with J gene TRBJ2-7; a weak D match, TRBD1 (6 bases). V shed 5 bases and J shed 0 bases, with 17 bases lying between them. This CDR3 has 16 amino acids. Per germline, CDR1 SEHNR and CDR2 FQNEAQ (reference sequence). The CDR3 loop reads CASSPPTGINSYEQYV. As DNA, the CDR3 is TGTGCCAGCAGCCCCCCGACAGGAATAAACTCCTACGAGCAGTACGTC.

This chain joins TRBV5-1 and TRBJ2-2; 7 bases are a match to TRBD1. The germline gives CDR1 SGHRS, CDR2 YFSETQ. Unmatched junction bases numbered 4, after V lost 4 bases and J lost 4 bases. CDR3 length: 14 amino acids. CDR3 bases: TGCGCCAGCAGCAGGGGGCAGACCACCGGGGAGCTGTTTTTT. As protein: CASSRGQTTGELFF. The full variable domain, with the rest looked up from reference TRBV5-1 and TRBJ2-2, is KAGVTQTPRYLIKTRGQQVTLSCSPISGHRSVSWYQQTPGQGLQFLFEYFSETQRNKGNFPGRFSGRQFSNSRSEMNVSTLELGDSALYLCASSRGQTTGELFFGEGSRLTVL.